This T cell receptor (beta chain) was sequenced in a study of cytomegalovirus exposure and HLA in healthy donors. The study ran its PCR with 60 Vbeta and 13 Jbeta primers. Measured with immunoSEQ multiplex PCR; TCRdb has only the in-frame clones, and not every one. The sample holds about 120,000 clones, approximately 72% seen once. Material for sequencing was PBMCs. This TCR came from a man aged 55 to 69 in good health and CMV-seropositive.

The CDR3 sequence: CASSPLWGRGDTEAFF. CDR3 DNA sequence: TGTGCCAGCAGCCCGCTTTGGGGCCGGGGGGACACTGAAGCTTTCTTT. The chain is built from TRBV11-2 and TRBJ1-1; perhaps TRBD1 as D (5 bases). Germline CDR1 and CDR2: SGHAT and FQNNGV. This CDR3 comprises 16 residues. Deletions cut 5 bases from V and 3 bases from J, with 19 bases between.